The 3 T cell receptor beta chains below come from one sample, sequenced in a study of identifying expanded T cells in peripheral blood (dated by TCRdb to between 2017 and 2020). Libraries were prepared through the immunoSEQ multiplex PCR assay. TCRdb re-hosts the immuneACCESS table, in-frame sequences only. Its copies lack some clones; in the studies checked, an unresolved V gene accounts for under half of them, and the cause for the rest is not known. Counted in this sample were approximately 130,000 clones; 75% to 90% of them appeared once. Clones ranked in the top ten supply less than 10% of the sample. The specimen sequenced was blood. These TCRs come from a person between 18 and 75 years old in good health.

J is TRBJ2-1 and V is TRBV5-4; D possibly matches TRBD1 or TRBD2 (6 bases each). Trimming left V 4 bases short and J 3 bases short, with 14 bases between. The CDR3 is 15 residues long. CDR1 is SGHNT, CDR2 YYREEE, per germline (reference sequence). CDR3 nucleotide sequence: TGTGCCAGCAGCGGGGGTAAGGGGGGCTACAATGAGCAGTTCTTC. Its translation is CASSGGKGGYNEQFF.

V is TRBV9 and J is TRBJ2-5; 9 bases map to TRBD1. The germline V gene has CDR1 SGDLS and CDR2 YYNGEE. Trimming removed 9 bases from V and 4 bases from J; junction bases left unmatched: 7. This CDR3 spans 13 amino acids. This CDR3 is CATRQGEGETQYF. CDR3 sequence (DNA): TGTGCCACTAGACAGGGGGAAGGAGAGACCCAGTACTTC. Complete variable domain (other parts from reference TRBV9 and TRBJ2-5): DSGVTQTPKHLITATGQRVTLRCSPRSGDLSVYWYQQSLDQGLQFLIQYYNGEERAKGNILERFSAQQFPDLHSELNLSSLELGDSALYFCATRQGEGETQYFGPGTRLLVL.

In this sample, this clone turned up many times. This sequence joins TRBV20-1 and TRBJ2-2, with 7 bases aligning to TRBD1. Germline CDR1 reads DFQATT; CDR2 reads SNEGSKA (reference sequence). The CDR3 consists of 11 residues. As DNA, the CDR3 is TGCAGCGCACCGAGGGGGCGAGAGCTGTTTTTT. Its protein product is CSAPRGRELFF.